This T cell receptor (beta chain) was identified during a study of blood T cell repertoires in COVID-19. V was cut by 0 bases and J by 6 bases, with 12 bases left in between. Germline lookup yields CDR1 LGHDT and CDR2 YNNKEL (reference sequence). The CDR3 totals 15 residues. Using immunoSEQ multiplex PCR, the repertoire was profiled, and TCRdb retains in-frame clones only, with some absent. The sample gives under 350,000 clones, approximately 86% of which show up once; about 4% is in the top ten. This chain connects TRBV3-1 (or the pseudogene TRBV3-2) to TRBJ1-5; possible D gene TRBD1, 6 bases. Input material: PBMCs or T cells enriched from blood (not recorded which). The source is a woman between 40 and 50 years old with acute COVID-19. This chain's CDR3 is CASSQDRGGSQPQHF. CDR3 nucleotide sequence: TGTGCCAGCAGCCAAGATAGAGGGGGAAGTCAGCCCCAGCATTTT.